The clone carrying this T cell receptor beta chain was counted at least ten times. These data belong to a study of molecular identifiers for immune sequencing clone quantification. V dropped 3 bases and J dropped 4 bases, with 13 bases sitting between them. The germline gives CDR1 ENHRY, CDR2 SYGVKD. The CDR3 has 14 residues. Via MiXCR, TCRdb re-called the PCR reads, giving one row per CDR3 protein. Of around 470,000 distinct CDR3 sequences listed, 20% to 25% are singletons. The sequence came from a human donor in good health. Some libraries in this study had Jurkat cell RNA spiked in. Sequencing was carried out using naive CD8+ T cells from blood, with Jurkat cell RNA spiked in. Specified subset: FACS-sorted CD8+CD4-CCR7+CD45RA+ naive T cells. This chain connects TRBV10-3 to TRBJ2-7; TRBD1 might be the D (5 bases). The CDR3 sequence is CAISDPVSGYEQYF. The CDR3 DNA sequence: TGTGCCATCAGTGATCCCGTTTCAGGGTACGAGCAGTACTTC.